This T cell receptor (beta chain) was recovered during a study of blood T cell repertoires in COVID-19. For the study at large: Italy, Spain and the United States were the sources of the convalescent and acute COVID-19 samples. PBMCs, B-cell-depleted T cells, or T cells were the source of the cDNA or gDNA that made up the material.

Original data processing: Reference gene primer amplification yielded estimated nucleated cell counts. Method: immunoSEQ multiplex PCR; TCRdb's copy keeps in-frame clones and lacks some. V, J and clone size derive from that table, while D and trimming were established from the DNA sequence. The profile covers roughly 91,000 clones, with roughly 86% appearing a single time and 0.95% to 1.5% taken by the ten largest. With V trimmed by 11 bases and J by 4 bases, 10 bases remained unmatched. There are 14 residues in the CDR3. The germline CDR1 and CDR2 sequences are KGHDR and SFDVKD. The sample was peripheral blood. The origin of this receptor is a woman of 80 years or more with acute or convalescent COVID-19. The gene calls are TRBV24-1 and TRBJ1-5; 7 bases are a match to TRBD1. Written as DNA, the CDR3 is TGTGCCAGGACTGCGGGACAGAAAAATCAGCCCCAGCATTTT. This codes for CARTAGQKNQPQHF.